These T cell receptor beta chains were read from a single sample in a study of T cell responses to AZD1222 COVID-19 vaccine. The table came from immunoSEQ multiplex PCR; TCRdb's copy has only in-frame clones and leaves some out. Among some 40,000 clones listed, around three quarters were seen once. Material: peripheral blood, obtained on day 0 of AZD1222 vaccination. The receptor set was obtained from an adult in good health. CDR3s include the opening cysteine and the closing phenylalanine or tryptophan. The D gene is left open where the match is weak. Only part of the rows carry a size: once, few, many, or a class if the clone is expanded.

j_call clone_size v_call d_call cdr3_nt cdr3_aa
TRBJ1-5 NA TRBV12-3/TRBV12-4 NA TGTGCCAGCAGTTTGGGGGGTTGGGAGCCCCAGCATTTT CASSLGGWEPQHF
TRBJ1-6 few TRBV10-3 NA TGTGCCATCTGGGACAACTATAATTCACCCCTCCACTTT CAIWDNYNSPLHF
TRBJ2-7 once TRBV5-1 TRBD1 TGCGCCAGCAGGATCGGGACAGACTACGAGCAGTACTTC CASRIGTDYEQYF
TRBJ2-3 NA TRBV3-1/TRBV3-2 TRBD1 TGTGCCAGCAGCTCTTGGACAGGGGACACAGATACGCAGTATTTT CASSSWTGDTDTQYF
TRBJ1-3 NA TRBV18 NA TGTGCCAGCTCAGCTGACAGCTCTGGAAACACCATATATTTT CASSADSSGNTIYF
TRBJ1-5 NA TRBV5-6 TRBD1 TGTGCCAGCAGTAGGGGACAGGGGGCCTATCAGCCCCAGCATTTT CASSRGQGAYQPQHF
TRBJ1-1 NA TRBV11-3 TRBD1 TGTGCCAGCTCGAAAAGGGGACAGGGGGCAGCTTGGAACACTGAAGCTTTCTTT CASSKRGQGAAWNTEAFF
TRBJ1-5 NA TRBV19 NA TGTGCCAGTAGTATCTCAAGGGGGGATCAGCCCCAGCATTTT CASSISRGDQPQHF
TRBJ1-5 NA TRBV6-5 NA TGTGCCAGCAGTATCTCTAGCCTGGAGCAGCCCCAGCATTTT CASSISSLEQPQHF
TRBJ2-7 NA TRBV20-1 NA TGCAGTGCTAGATGGGATTCCGAGCAGTACTTC CSARWDSEQYF
TRBJ2-1 NA TRBV5-1 NA TGCGCCAGCAGCTTGGGCGAGTCCTGGGATGAGCAGTTCTTC CASSLGESWDEQFF
TRBJ2-1 NA TRBV2 TRBD1 TGTGCCATCGGGACAGCGTCCTACAATGAGCAGTTCTTC CAIGTASYNEQFF